The 24 T cell receptor beta chains below all came from one sample that was sequenced in a study of blood T cell repertoires in COVID-19. Assay used: immunoSEQ multiplex PCR; TCRdb lists only in-frame clones, some missing. In the table there are fewer than 350,000 clones, over 75% of which are singletons. The sequenced material came from PBMCs or T cells enriched from blood (not recorded which). The receptors derive from a woman aged 35 to 49 who had recovered from COVID-19.

Of note for this clone: In the same sample, other DNA sequences code for this CDR3. The chain is built from TRBV29-1 and TRBJ2-3; 8 bases align to TRBD1. The V gene's germline CDR1 is SQVTM and CDR2 ANQGSEA. The V segment lost 6 bases and the J segment 3 bases; nucleotides outside the gene matches: 5. The CDR3 is 13 amino acids. Here the CDR3 reads CSVGTGGTDTQYF. The CDR3 DNA reads as TGCAGCGTCGGGACAGGTGGAACAGATACGCAGTATTTT.

CDR3 bases: TGTGCCAGCAGCGCCGGGGACAGGGAAACTAATGAAAAACTGTTTTTT. Its translation: CASSAGDRETNEKLFF. The chain combines TRBV7-6 with TRBJ1-4; TRBD1 agrees at 9 bases. V was pared by 5 bases and J by 1 base, with 5 bases of the junction left unmatched. Germline lookup yields CDR1 SGHVS and CDR2 FNYEAQ. There are 16 residues in the CDR3. Full variable domain (outside the CDR3, taken from reference TRBV7-6 and TRBJ1-4): GAGVSQSPRYKVTKRGQDVALRCDPISGHVSLYWYRQALGQGPEFLTYFNYEAQQDKSGLPNDRFSAERPEGSISTLTIQRTEQRDSAMYRCASSAGDRETNEKLFFGSGTQLSVL.

The chain employs TRBV5-6 and TRBJ2-3; D not certain. The CDR3 length is 14 residues. Trimming pared 4 bases from V and 4 bases from J, leaving 13 bases between. CDR1 and CDR2 (germline): SGHDT, YYEEEE. DNA for the CDR3: TGTGCCAGCAGCCGGGTGGCATTGGCAGATACGCAGTATTTT. Amino acid sequence: CASSRVALADTQYF.

This rearrangement joins TRBV6-5 to TRBJ1-2; D is unresolved. Germline values: CDR1 MNHEY, CDR2 SVGAGI. CDR3 size: 14 residues. V was pared by 8 bases and J by 4 bases, with 17 bases between. The CDR3 spells CASAEMAAGYGYTF. For the CDR3, the DNA is TGTGCCAGCGCGGAAATGGCAGCGGGCTATGGCTACACCTTC.

This sequence joins TRBV11-3 and TRBJ2-2; D gene ambiguous. The germline V gene encodes CDR1 SGHNT and CDR2 YENEEA. The length of the CDR3 is 14 residues. Trimming cost V 8 bases and J 0 bases, with 10 bases left between them. The CDR3 DNA follows: TGTGCCAGCCGAAAGCTGGCGAACACCGGGGAGCTGTTTTTT. Translation: CASRKLANTGELFF. Full variable domain (remainder filled in from reference TRBV11-3 and TRBJ2-2): EAGVVQSPRYKIIEKKQPVAFWCNPISGHNTLYWYLQNLGQGPELLIRYENEEAVDDSQLPKDRFSAERLKGVDSTLKIQPAELGDSAVYLCASRKLANTGELFFGEGSRLTVL.

This clone showed up just once. The chain employs TRBV5-1 and TRBJ2-1, with D perhaps TRBD1 (5 bases). Trimming cost V 0 bases and J 5 bases, with 12 bases left between them. Germline V lookup: CDR1 SGHRS, CDR2 YFSETQ. The CDR3 covers 15 residues. The CDR3 DNA sequence: TGCGCCAGCAGCTTGGCGCAGGGATGGAACAATGAGCAGTTCTTC. Amino acids: CASSLAQGWNNEQFF.

The chain combines TRBV4-1 with TRBJ1-1; D might be TRBD1 (6 bases). Per the germline V gene, CDR1 is MGHRA and CDR2 is YSYEKL. Trimming took off 9 bases at V and 1 base at J, with 9 bases between the two ends. This CDR3 spans 12 amino acids. CDR3 sequence: CASRDTNTEAFF. The CDR3 DNA reads as TGCGCCAGTCGGGACACGAACACTGAAGCTTTCTTT.

The rearrangement joins TRBV7-8 to TRBJ1-2; no firm D call. CDR3 length: 12 residues. Germline CDR1 and CDR2: SGHVS and FQNEAQ. Trimming cost V 5 bases and J 4 bases, with 8 bases left between them. This CDR3 reads CASSPTVYGYTF. In DNA form, the CDR3 reads TGTGCCAGCAGCCCAACAGTCTATGGCTACACCTTC.

The CDR3 sequence: CASSYRPGQLYNEQFF. Here the CDR3 DNA reads TGTGCCAGCAGCTATCGTCCGGGACAGCTATACAATGAGCAGTTCTTC. The chain employs TRBV9 and TRBJ2-1, with 7 nucleotides matching TRBD1. The junction had 11 bases not matched to a gene; V was cut back by 4 bases and J by 4 bases. Looked up from germline, CDR1 is SGDLS and CDR2 is YYNGEE. This CDR3 region has 16 residues.

The CDR3 DNA follows: TGTGCCAGCAGCCTACAGGGGGCCACCTACAATGAGCAGTTCTTC. Its translation: CASSLQGATYNEQFF. This sequence joins TRBV2 and TRBJ2-1; 9 bases fit TRBD1. V lost 6 bases, J lost 2 bases, and 5 bases stayed unmatched. Germline CDR1 SNHLY, CDR2 FYNNEI. The CDR3 extends over 15 amino acids.

The rearrangement uses TRBV6-5 and TRBJ2-7, with unresolved D. The CDR3 loop spans 14 amino acids. Germline V gene lookup returns CDR1 MNHEY and CDR2 SVGAGI. Trimming removed 6 bases from V and 0 bases from J, with 12 bases in between. The CDR3 region is CASRPEEYSYEQYF. The CDR3 DNA follows: TGTGCCAGCAGACCCGAGGAATACTCCTACGAGCAGTACTTC.

This rearrangement joins TRBV2 to TRBJ2-1; the match to TRBD2 covers 8 bases. Germline CDR1 and CDR2: SNHLY and FYNNEI. There are 15 residues in the CDR3. V lost 4 bases to trimming and J lost 0 bases; unmatched junction nucleotides: 2. The CDR3 nucleotides are TGTGCCAGCAGTGCAAGCGGGGGCTCCTACAATGAGCAGTTCTTC. Amino acids: CASSASGGSYNEQFF.

The chain links TRBV28 to TRBJ2-2; 9 bases agree with TRBD1. The CDR3 extends over 15 amino acids. Unmatched junction bases numbered 2, after V lost 6 bases and J lost 0 bases. Germline CDR1 is MDHEN and CDR2 is SYDVKM. The CDR3 loop is CASRTGGANTGELFF. CDR3 bases: TGTGCCAGCAGAACAGGGGGCGCGAACACCGGGGAGCTGTTTTTT.

The chain recombines TRBV19 with TRBJ2-7; D might be TRBD2 (6 bases). The V end lost 4 bases, the J end lost 0 bases, and 13 bases lay between the germline ends. The CDR3 loop spans 15 amino acids. Germline V gene sequence: CDR1 LNHDA, CDR2 SQIVND (reference sequence). The CDR3 reads CASSKERAYSYEQYF. CDR3 bases: TGTGCCAGTAGTAAGGAGCGGGCCTACTCCTACGAGCAGTACTTC.

The chain couples TRBV3-1 (or the pseudogene TRBV3-2) to TRBJ2-5; the D gene is possibly TRBD2 (6 bases). Trimming stripped 4 bases from V and 9 bases from J, with 18 bases between. Germline values: CDR1 LGHDT, CDR2 YNNKEL (reference sequence). The CDR3 loop spans 14 amino acids. CDR3 protein: CASSRKRAPVAQYF. In nucleotides, the CDR3 is TGTGCCAGCAGCCGCAAGCGGGCCCCAGTGGCCCAGTACTTC.

This chain connects TRBV4-3 to TRBJ2-7, with a possible D match to TRBD2 (6 bases). Germline CDR1 is LGHNA and CDR2 is YSLEER. Trimming took 1 base from V and 6 from J, leaving 16 bases between them. This CDR3 region has 15 residues. The CDR3 sequence: CASSQGSSETSEQYF. In DNA, the CDR3 is TGCGCCAGCAGCCAAGGAAGCTCAGAGACTAGCGAGCAGTACTTC.

The gene calls are TRBV5-8 and TRBJ2-5; 14 bases match TRBD2. The V segment lost 4 bases and the J segment 3 bases; nucleotides outside the gene matches: 5. CDR1 is SGHTS, CDR2 YDEGEE, per germline. The CDR3 covers 16 residues. The CDR3 is CASSPGTSGGKETQYF. In DNA, the CDR3 is TGTGCCAGCAGCCCCGGGACTAGCGGGGGAAAAGAGACCCAGTACTTC.

Turning to this clone: Other DNA sequences in the same sample also yield this CDR3. This chain uses TRBV27 with TRBJ2-5; a weak D match, TRBD1 (6 bases). CDR3 length: 13 amino acids. Between the trimmed V and J ends, which lost 5 bases and 5 bases, there was a span of 12 bases. Germline V lookup: CDR1 MNHEY, CDR2 SMNVEV (reference sequence). Here the CDR3 reads CASSLTGLETQYF. The CDR3 region has the DNA TGTGCCAGCAGTCTCACAGGGTTGGAGACCCAGTACTTC.

The chain links TRBV11-2 to TRBJ2-5; D gene ambiguous. V dropped 0 bases and J dropped 2 bases, with 16 bases sitting between them. This CDR3 contains 17 residues. The germline gives CDR1 SGHAT, CDR2 FQNNGV. CDR3 in amino acids: CASSLEGSFFSQETQYF. Here the CDR3 DNA reads TGTGCCAGCAGCTTAGAGGGCAGCTTCTTTTCTCAAGAGACCCAGTACTTC.

The V and J genes are TRBV5-1 and TRBJ2-1, with 10 bases identical to TRBD2. V was clipped by 0 bases and J by 8 bases; unmatched bases: 8. There are 16 residues in the CDR3. CDR1 and CDR2 (germline): SGHRS, YFSETQ. CDR3 bases: TGCGCCAGCAGCTTGGAAGCGGGGGGGCCGTGGGATGAGCAGTTCTTC. Encoded protein: CASSLEAGGPWDEQFF.

V gene TRBV6-2 or TRBV6-3 combines with J gene TRBJ2-2; a weak D match, TRBD1 (5 bases). In germline, CDR1 is MNHEY, CDR2 SVGEGT. Trimming pared 2 bases from V and 5 bases from J, leaving 15 bases between. CDR3 length: 16 amino acids. CDR3 loop: CASSYESGWRTGELFF. The CDR3, as DNA: TGTGCCAGCAGTTACGAGTCAGGGTGGAGAACCGGGGAGCTGTTTTTT.

CDR3 sequence reads: CASSGGQAASSYNSPLHF. DNA for the CDR3: TGTGCCAGTAGTGGGGGACAGGCCGCCAGCTCCTATAATTCACCCCTCCACTTT. V and J are TRBV19 and TRBJ1-6; 8 nucleotides agree with TRBD1. This CDR3 is 18 amino acids long. Germline trimming cut 5 bases from V and 0 bases from J; bases unmatched to any gene: 9. Germline assignment: CDR1 LNHDA and CDR2 SQIVND (reference sequence).

The chain joins TRBV29-1 to TRBJ2-1; TRBD2 is a possible D gene (6 bases). Germline V gene sequence: CDR1 SQVTM, CDR2 ANQGSEA. This CDR3 has 13 amino acids. The CDR3 nucleotides read TGCACCGGCCGGGAGAGCTCCTACAATGAGCAGTTCTTC. This gives the protein CTGRESSYNEQFF.

This chain links TRBV6-5 with TRBJ1-2; 10 positions match TRBD1. Trimming at V came to 8 bases and at J to 7 bases, leaving 7 bases not matched to a gene. Per the germline V gene, CDR1 is MNHEY and CDR2 is SVGAGI. The CDR3 consists of 13 residues. The CDR3 sequence: CASRLGQGGGYTF. The CDR3 region has the DNA TGTGCCAGCCGCCTTGGACAGGGGGGTGGCTACACCTTC.